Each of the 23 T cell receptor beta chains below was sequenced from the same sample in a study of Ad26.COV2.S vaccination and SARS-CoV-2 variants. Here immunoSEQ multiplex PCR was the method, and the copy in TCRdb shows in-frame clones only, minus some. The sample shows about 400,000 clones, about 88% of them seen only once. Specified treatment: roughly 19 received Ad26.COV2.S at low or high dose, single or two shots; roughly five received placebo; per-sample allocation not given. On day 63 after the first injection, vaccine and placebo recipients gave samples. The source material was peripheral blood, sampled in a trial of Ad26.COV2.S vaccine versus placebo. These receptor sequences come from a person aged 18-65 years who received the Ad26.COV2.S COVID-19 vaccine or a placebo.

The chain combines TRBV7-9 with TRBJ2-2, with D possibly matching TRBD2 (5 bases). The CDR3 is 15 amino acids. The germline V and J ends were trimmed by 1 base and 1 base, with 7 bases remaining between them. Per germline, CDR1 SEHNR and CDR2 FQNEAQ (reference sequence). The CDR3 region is CASSLGGGNTGELFF. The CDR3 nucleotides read TGTGCCAGCAGCTTAGGAGGAGGGAACACCGGGGAGCTGTTTTTT.

DNA of the CDR3: TGCGCCAGCAGCTTGAAGGCAGGGTCGGCGACAGATACGCAGTATTTT. It yields the protein CASSLKAGSATDTQYF. V is TRBV5-1 and J is TRBJ2-3, with D perhaps TRBD1 (5 bases). The CDR3 contains 16 residues. CDR1 and CDR2 (germline): SGHRS, YFSETQ. The V gene lost 1 base and the J gene lost 3 bases, with 15 bases spanning the gap.

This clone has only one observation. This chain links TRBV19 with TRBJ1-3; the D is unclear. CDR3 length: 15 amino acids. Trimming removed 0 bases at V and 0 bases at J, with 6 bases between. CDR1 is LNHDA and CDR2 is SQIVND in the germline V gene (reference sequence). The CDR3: CASSIDGSSGNTIYF. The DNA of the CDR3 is TGTGCCAGTAGTATAGACGGCAGCTCTGGAAACACCATATATTTT.

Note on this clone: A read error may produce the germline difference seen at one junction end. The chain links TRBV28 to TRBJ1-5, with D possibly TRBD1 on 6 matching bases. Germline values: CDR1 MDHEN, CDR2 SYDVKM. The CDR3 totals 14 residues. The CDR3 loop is CASRLLTGNQPQHF. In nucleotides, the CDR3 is TGTGCCAGCAGGTTATTAACAGGGAATCAGCCCCAGCATTTT.

In nucleotides, the CDR3 is TGTGCCAGCAGCTCGGGTCCGGGCGCCTTGGAGACCCAGTACTTC. Its protein product is CASSSGPGALETQYF. This chain joins TRBV7-8 and TRBJ2-5; D remains unclear. The CDR3 extends over 15 amino acids. Germline CDR1 is SGHVS and CDR2 is FQNEAQ. V was trimmed by 4 bases and J by 5 bases, leaving 17 bases between them. The variable domain in full, with the rest retrieved from reference TRBV7-8 and TRBJ2-5, is GAGVSQSPRYKVAKRGQDVALRCDPISGHVSLFWYQQALGQGPEFLTYFQNEAQLDKSGLPSDRFFAERPEGSVSTLKIQRTQQEDSAVYLCASSSGPGALETQYFGPGTRLLVL.

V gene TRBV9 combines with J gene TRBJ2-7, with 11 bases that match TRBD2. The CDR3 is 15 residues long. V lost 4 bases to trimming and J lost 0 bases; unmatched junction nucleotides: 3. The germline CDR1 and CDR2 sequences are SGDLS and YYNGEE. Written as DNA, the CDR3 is TGTGCCAGCAGCCAAACTAGCGGGAGCTCCTACGAGCAGTACTTC. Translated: CASSQTSGSSYEQYF.

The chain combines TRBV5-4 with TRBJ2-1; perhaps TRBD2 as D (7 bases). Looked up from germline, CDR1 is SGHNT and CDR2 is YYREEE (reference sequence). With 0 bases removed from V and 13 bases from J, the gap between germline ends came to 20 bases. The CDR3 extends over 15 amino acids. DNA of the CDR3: TGTGCCAGCAGCTTGGCCAGGGCCTCGGGGGGCCTCCAGTTCTTC. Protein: CASSLARASGGLQFF.

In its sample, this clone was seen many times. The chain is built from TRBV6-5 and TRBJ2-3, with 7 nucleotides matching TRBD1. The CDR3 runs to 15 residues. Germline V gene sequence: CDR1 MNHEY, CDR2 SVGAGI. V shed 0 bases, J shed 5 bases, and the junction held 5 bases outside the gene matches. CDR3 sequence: CASSYSTGIEDTQYF. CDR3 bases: TGTGCCAGCAGTTACTCGACAGGGATTGAAGATACGCAGTATTTT.

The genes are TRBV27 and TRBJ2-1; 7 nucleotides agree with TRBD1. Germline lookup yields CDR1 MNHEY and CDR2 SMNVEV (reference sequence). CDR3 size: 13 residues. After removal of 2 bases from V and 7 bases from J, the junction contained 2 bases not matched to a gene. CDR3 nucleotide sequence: TGTGCCAGCAGTTTAGGACAGGTTAATGAGCAGTTCTTC. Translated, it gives CASSLGQVNEQFF.

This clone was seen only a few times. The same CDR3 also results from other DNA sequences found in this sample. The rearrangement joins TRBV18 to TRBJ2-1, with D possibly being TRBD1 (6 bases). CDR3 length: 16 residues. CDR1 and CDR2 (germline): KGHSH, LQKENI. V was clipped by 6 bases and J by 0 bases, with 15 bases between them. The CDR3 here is CASSPNRASSYNEQFF. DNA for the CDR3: TGTGCCAGCTCCCCCAACAGGGCGAGCTCCTACAATGAGCAGTTCTTC.

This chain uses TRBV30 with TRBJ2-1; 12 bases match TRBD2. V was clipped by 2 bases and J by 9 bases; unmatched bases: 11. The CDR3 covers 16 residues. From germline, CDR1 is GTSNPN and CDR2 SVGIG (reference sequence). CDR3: CAWSFPTSGRTGEQFF. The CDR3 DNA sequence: TGTGCCTGGAGTTTTCCGACTAGCGGGAGAACGGGTGAGCAGTTCTTC.

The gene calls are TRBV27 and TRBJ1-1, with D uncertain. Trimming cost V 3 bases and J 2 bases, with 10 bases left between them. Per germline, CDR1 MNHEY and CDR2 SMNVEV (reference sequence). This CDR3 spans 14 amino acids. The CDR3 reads CASSLKGHNTEAFF. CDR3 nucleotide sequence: TGTGCCAGCAGTTTGAAAGGGCATAACACTGAAGCTTTCTTT.

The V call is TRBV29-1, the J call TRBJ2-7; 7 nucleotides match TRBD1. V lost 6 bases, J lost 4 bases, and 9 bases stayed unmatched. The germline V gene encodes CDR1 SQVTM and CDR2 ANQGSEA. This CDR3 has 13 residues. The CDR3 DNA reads TGCAGCGTGCTCACCGGGACAGCATACGAGCAGTACTTC. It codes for CSVLTGTAYEQYF.

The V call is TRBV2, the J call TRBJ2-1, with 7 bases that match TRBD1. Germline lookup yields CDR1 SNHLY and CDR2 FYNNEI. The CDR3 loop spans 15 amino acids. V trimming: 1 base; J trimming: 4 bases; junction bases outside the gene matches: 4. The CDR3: CASSEGQGRYNEQFF. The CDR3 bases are TGTGCCAGCAGTGAAGGACAGGGTCGTTACAATGAGCAGTTCTTC.

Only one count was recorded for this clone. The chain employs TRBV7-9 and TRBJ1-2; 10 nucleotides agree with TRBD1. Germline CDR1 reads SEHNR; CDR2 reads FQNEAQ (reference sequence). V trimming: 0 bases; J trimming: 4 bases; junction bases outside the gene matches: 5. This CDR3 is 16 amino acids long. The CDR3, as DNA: TGTGCCAGCAGCTTAGCGACAGGGGGCAGCGTCTATGGCTACACCTTC. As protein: CASSLATGGSVYGYTF. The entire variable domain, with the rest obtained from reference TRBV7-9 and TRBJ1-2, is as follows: DTGVSQNPRHKITKRGQNVTFRCDPISEHNRLYWYRQTLGQGPEFLTYFQNEAQLEKSRLLSDRFSAERPKGSFSTLEIQRTEQGDSAMYLCASSLATGGSVYGYTFGSGTRLTVV.

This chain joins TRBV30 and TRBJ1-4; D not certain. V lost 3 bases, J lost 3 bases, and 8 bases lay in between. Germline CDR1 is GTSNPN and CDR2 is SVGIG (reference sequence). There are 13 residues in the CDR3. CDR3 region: CAWSGQPNEKLFF. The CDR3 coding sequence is TGTGCCTGGAGCGGTCAGCCTAATGAAAAACTGTTTTTT.

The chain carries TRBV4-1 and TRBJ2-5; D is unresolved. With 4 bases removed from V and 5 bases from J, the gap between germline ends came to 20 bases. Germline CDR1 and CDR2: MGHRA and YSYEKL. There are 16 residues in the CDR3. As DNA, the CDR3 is TGCGCCAGCAGCCGAATTTCTGGGTTAAAGGAGGAGACCCAGTACTTC. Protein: CASSRISGLKEETQYF.

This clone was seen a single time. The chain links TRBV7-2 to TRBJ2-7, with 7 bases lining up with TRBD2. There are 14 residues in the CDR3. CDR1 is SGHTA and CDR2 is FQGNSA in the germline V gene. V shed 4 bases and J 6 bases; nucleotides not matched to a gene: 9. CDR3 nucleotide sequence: TGTGCCAGCAGCTCGTCTAGAGCGGGACTCGAGCAGTACTTC. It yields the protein CASSSSRAGLEQYF. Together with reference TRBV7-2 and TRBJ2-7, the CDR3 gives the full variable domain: GAGVSQSPSNKVTEKGKDVELRCDPISGHTALYWYRQSLGQGLEFLIYFQGNSAPDKSGLPSDRFSAERTGGSVSTLTIQRTQQEDSAVYLCASSSSRAGLEQYFGPGTRLTVT.

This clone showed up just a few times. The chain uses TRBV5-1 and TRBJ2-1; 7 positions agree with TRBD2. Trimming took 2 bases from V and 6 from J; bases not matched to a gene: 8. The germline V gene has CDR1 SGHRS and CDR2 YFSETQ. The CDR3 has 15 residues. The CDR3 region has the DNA TGCGCCAGCAGCTTATCTGACGGGAGGCTCAATGAGCAGTTCTTC. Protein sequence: CASSLSDGRLNEQFF.

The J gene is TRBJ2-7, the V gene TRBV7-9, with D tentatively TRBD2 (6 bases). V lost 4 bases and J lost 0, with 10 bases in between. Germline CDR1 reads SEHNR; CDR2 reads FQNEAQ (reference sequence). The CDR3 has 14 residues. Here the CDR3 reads CASSWASVSYEQYF. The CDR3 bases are TGTGCCAGCAGCTGGGCTAGCGTCTCCTACGAGCAGTACTTC.

The CDR3 DNA reads as TGCGCCAGCAGCTTGGCTGGGGATAGCTACAATGAGCAGTTCTTC. Translating it yields CASSLAGDSYNEQFF. This chain uses TRBV5-1 with TRBJ2-1; D is unclear. Looked up from germline, CDR1 is SGHRS and CDR2 is YFSETQ. V dropped 0 bases and J dropped 3 bases, with 10 bases sitting between them. The CDR3 spans 15 residues.

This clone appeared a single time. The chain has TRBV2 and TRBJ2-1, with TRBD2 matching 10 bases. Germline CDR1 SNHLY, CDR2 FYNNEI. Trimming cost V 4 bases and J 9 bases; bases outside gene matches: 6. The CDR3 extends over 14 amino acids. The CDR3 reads CASSVSSGSTEQFF. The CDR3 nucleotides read TGTGCCAGCAGTGTGTCTAGCGGGAGTACTGAGCAGTTCTTC.

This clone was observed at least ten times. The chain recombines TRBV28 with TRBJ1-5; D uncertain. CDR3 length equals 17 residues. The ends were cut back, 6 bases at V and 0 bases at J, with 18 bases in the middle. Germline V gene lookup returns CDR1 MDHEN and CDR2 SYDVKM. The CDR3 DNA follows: TGTGCCAGCAGACGCAACAAAGTTCCTTATAGCAATCAGCCCCAGCATTTT. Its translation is CASRRNKVPYSNQPQHF.